This TCR beta chain was recovered during a study of blood T cell repertoires in COVID-19. Study details: The United States, Italy and Spain were the sources of the acute and convalescent COVID-19 samples. The cDNA or gDNA used as material had been derived from T cells, B-cell-depleted T cells, or PBMCs.

Under the authors' procedure: Reference gene primer amplification yielded estimated nucleated cell counts. Sequenced by immunoSEQ multiplex PCR; TCRdb stores in-frame clones only, minus some. The DNA was the basis for D and trimming; V, J and clone size are from that table. The table records about 300,000 clones, about nine tenths of them present only once. The CDR3 has 13 amino acids. Germline loops: CDR1 MGHRA, CDR2 YSYEKL. The V segment lost 6 bases and the J segment 14 bases; nucleotides outside the gene matches: 13. The rearrangement uses TRBV4-1 and TRBJ2-1, with 7 nucleotides matching TRBD1. The source material was peripheral blood. The TCR was taken from a man aged 18 to 29 with active or convalescent COVID-19. In DNA, the CDR3 is TGCGCCAGCAGTGTGACAGGGATGGCAGTGGAGTTCTTC. Its protein is CASSVTGMAVEFF.